A single sample is the source of the 18 T cell receptor beta chains below, sequenced in a study of cytomegalovirus exposure and HLA in healthy donors. Both 60 Vbeta primers and 13 Jbeta primers went into the PCR. Sequencing used immunoSEQ multiplex PCR; TCRdb keeps in-frame clones, though not all of them. The sample has some 180,000 clones; around a tenth are singletons. Material for sequencing was PBMCs. The receptor set was obtained from a woman in her 30s in good health and CMV-seropositive.

The sample holds a few counts of this clone. The chain combines TRBV4-2 with TRBJ2-7; 8 bases fit TRBD2. The junction had 6 bases not matched to a gene; V was cut back by 3 bases and J by 2 bases. This CDR3 spans 15 amino acids. Germline CDR1 reads LGHNA; CDR2 reads YNFKEQ. The CDR3 reads CASSQTGLGAYEQYF. The CDR3 DNA follows: TGTGCCAGCAGCCAGACGGGACTAGGGGCCTACGAGCAGTACTTC.

Only a few counts were recorded for this clone. This chain connects TRBV13 to TRBJ2-7; 7 nucleotides match TRBD2. This CDR3 contains 17 residues. Trimming removed 4 bases from V and 5 bases from J; junction bases left unmatched: 17. Germline CDR1 is PRHDT and CDR2 is FYEKMQ (reference sequence). This CDR3 reads CASSSNLGRGRINEQYF. The CDR3 region has the DNA TGTGCCAGCAGCTCAAATCTTGGGAGGGGCCGGATTAACGAGCAGTACTTC.

The chain employs TRBV10-1 and TRBJ1-6, with D possibly TRBD1 on 5 matching bases. V was pared by 2 bases and J by 9 bases, with 11 bases between. In germline, CDR1 is WNHNN, CDR2 SYGVQD (reference sequence). This CDR3 spans 14 amino acids. The CDR3 sequence: CASSEARRGSPLHF. As DNA, the CDR3 is TGCGCCAGCAGTGAGGCCAGGAGGGGTTCACCCCTCCACTTT.

The V and J genes are TRBV2 and TRBJ1-2, with D perhaps matching TRBD1 (6 bases). V gave up 3 bases and J gave up 3 bases, with 14 bases separating them. The CDR3 totals 15 residues. The germline V gene has CDR1 SNHLY and CDR2 FYNNEI. CDR3 sequence: CASSDRSRGHYGYTF. In DNA form, the CDR3 reads TGTGCCAGCAGTGACCGATCCAGGGGACACTATGGCTACACCTTC.

This clone was detected only a few times. The rearrangement joins TRBV18 to TRBJ2-7; 7 bases are a match to TRBD2. Per germline, CDR1 KGHSH and CDR2 LQKENI. Losses at the gene ends were 0 bases for V and 6 bases for J; bases not matched to a gene: 8. This CDR3 comprises 15 residues. As DNA, the CDR3 is TGTGCCAGCTCACCACCGTCGGGCGGGGGAGGCGAGCAGTACTTC. Its translation: CASSPPSGGGGEQYF. The variable domain in full, with the rest retrieved from reference TRBV18 and TRBJ2-7, is NAGVMQNPRHLVRRRGQEARLRCSPMKGHSHVYWYRQLPEEGLKFMVYLQKENIIDESGMPKERFSAEFPKEGPSILRIQQVVRGDSAAYFCASSPPSGGGGEQYFGPGTRLTVT.

This chain connects TRBV5-1 to TRBJ2-5; possible D gene TRBD1, 6 bases. CDR3 length: 13 residues. Germline assignment: CDR1 SGHRS and CDR2 YFSETQ. Trimming cost V 6 bases and J 5 bases, with 14 bases left between them. The CDR3 spells CASKVQGLETQYF. The DNA for the CDR3 is TGCGCCAGCAAAGTACAGGGATTGGAGACCCAGTACTTC.

This clone has only a few counts. The V call is TRBV2, the J call TRBJ2-6; weak D call: TRBD1 (5 bases). Trimming took 6 bases from V and 0 from J, leaving 9 bases between them. From germline, CDR1 is SNHLY and CDR2 FYNNEI. The CDR3 sequence is 15 residues long. The CDR3 loop is CASRPGSSGANVLTF. In nucleotides, the CDR3 is TGTGCCAGCAGACCAGGGTCCTCTGGGGCCAACGTCCTGACTTTC. The whole variable domain, filled in from reference TRBV2 and TRBJ2-6, reads EPEVTQTPSHQVTQMGQEVILRCVPISNHLYFYWYRQILGQKVEFLVSFYNNEISEKSEIFDDQFSVERPDGSNFTLKIRSTKLEDSAMYFCASRPGSSGANVLTFGAGSRLTVL.

In the case of this clone: The sample carries other DNA sequences with the same CDR3. The rearrangement uses TRBV5-1 and TRBJ2-1, with D uncertain. The CDR3 has 11 amino acids. CDR1 is SGHRS and CDR2 is YFSETQ in the germline V gene. Trimming cost V 2 bases and J 6 bases, with 3 bases left between them. In nucleotides, the CDR3 is TGCGCCAGCAGCTTCAGCAATGAGCAGTTCTTC. Translating gives CASSFSNEQFF. Supplemented by reference TRBV5-1 and TRBJ2-1, the full variable domain reads KAGVTQTPRYLIKTRGQQVTLSCSPISGHRSVSWYQQTPGQGLQFLFEYFSETQRNKGNFPGRFSGRQFSNSRSEMNVSTLELGDSALYLCASSFSNEQFFGPGTRLTVL.

This chain connects TRBV11-1 to TRBJ2-5, with D possibly being TRBD2 (5 bases). The germline V gene has CDR1 SGHAT and CDR2 FQDESV (reference sequence). The V end lost 2 bases, the J end lost 3 bases, and 10 bases lay between the germline ends. The CDR3 is 14 residues long. The DNA for the CDR3 is TGTGCCAGCAGCTTACGGAGGTTCAAAGAGACCCAGTACTTC. As protein: CASSLRRFKETQYF. Complete variable domain (other parts from reference TRBV11-1 and TRBJ2-5): EAEVAQSPRYKITEKSQAVAFWCDPISGHATLYWYRQILGQGPELLVQFQDESVVDDSQLPKDRFSAERLKGVDSTLKIQPAELGDSAMYLCASSLRRFKETQYFGPGTRLLVL.

The sample holds a few counts of this clone. This chain connects TRBV18 to TRBJ2-3, with D possibly matching TRBD1 (5 bases). There are 19 residues in the CDR3. Germline V CDR1 and CDR2: KGHSH, LQKENI. V was shortened by 0 bases and J by 0 bases, with 19 bases between the two germline ends. The CDR3: CASSPPGSGIRRSTDTQYF. DNA for the CDR3: TGTGCCAGCTCACCACCAGGGTCAGGGATTCGCCGCAGCACAGATACGCAGTATTTT.

This clone was detected only a few times. The rearrangement links TRBV5-7 to TRBJ1-2; D not resolved. TRBV5-7 is an ORF for which the function is uncertain. The CDR3 consists of 16 residues. V lost 3 bases, J lost 1 base, and 16 bases lay in between. The CDR3: CASSSLNRVINYGYTF. CDR3 in DNA: TGTGCCAGCAGCTCACTGAACAGAGTTATTAACTATGGCTACACCTTC.

This clone was detected only a few times. This sequence joins TRBV6-1 and TRBJ2-5; the D gene is possibly TRBD1 (6 bases). Germline-derived CDR1 and CDR2 are MNHNS and SASEGT. V was clipped by 2 bases and J by 2 bases, with 9 bases between them. CDR3 size: 14 residues. This chain's CDR3 is CASSEWGHQETQYF. CDR3 nucleotides: TGTGCCAGCAGTGAATGGGGACATCAAGAGACCCAGTACTTC.

This rearrangement joins TRBV18 to TRBJ2-6; D possibly corresponds to TRBD2 (5 bases). The CDR3 covers 16 residues. Germline V CDR1 and CDR2: KGHSH, LQKENI. V lost 5 bases and J lost 0, with 11 bases in between. The CDR3 sequence: CASSETTPSGANVLTF. The CDR3 nucleotides read TGTGCCAGCTCAGAGACTACACCCTCTGGGGCCAACGTCCTGACTTTC.

The genes are TRBV25-1 and TRBJ2-7; 10 bases map to TRBD2. The CDR3 covers 11 residues. Germline assignment: CDR1 MGHDK and CDR2 SYGVNS. V dropped 8 bases and J dropped 6; count of bases not matched to a gene: 1. CDR3 sequence (DNA): TGTGCCAGCCGGACTAGCGGCGAGCAGTACTTC. This translates into CASRTSGEQYF.

The CDR3 nucleotides read TGTGCCAGCAGGAACAGGGGTGGCTCCTACAATGAGCAGTTCTTC. As protein: CASRNRGGSYNEQFF. The chain recombines TRBV6-1 with TRBJ2-1; 7 bases fit TRBD1. The ends lost 6 bases at V and 0 bases at J; junction bases unmatched: 5. Germline V CDR1 and CDR2: MNHNS, SASEGT. This CDR3 contains 15 residues.

V gene TRBV14 combines with J gene TRBJ2-7, with no clear D. V was pared by 4 bases and J by 5 bases, with 9 bases between. This CDR3 is built from 12 residues. The germline gives CDR1 SGHDN, CDR2 FVKESK. CDR3 bases: TGTGCCAGCAGCCGCAGACTGGACGAGCAGTACTTC. This codes for CASSRRLDEQYF.

Comment on this clone: Mismatch with germline at one junction end may stem from a read error. The chain uses TRBV5-1 and TRBJ1-2; 9 bases are shared with TRBD1. Germline CDR1 SGHRS, CDR2 YFSETQ. This CDR3 comprises 15 residues. The CDR3 loop is CASSLAPGQGTYWIF. CDR3 nucleotides: TGCGCCAGCAGCTTGGCCCCGGGACAGGGCACCTACTGGATTTTC.

This clone has only a few counts. The chain links TRBV27 to TRBJ2-7, with TRBD2 as a possible D gene (5 bases). V lost 7 bases, J lost 7 bases, and 11 bases lay in between. The CDR3 runs to 11 residues. Germline assignment: CDR1 MNHEY and CDR2 SMNVEV (reference sequence). The CDR3: CASMTSGEQYF. CDR3 coding DNA: TGTGCCAGCATGACTTCGGGAGAGCAGTACTTC.